The clone carrying this TCR beta chain was picked up a small number of times. Its target is unknown. TCRdb itself ran the reads through MiXCR, one entry per CDR3 protein. Of fewer than 900,000 distinct CDR3 sequences in the sample, about 27% are singletons; the top ten hold around 14%. This sample was included in a study of T cell repertoires in cytomegalovirus infection. Per the germline V gene, CDR1 is KGHSH and CDR2 is LQKENI. The CDR3 sequence is 14 residues long. The ends were cut back, 4 bases at V and 2 bases at J, with 11 bases in the middle. The sequencing used cultured CD8+ T cells from PBMCs, collected from culture after CMV antigen stimulation. The origin of this receptor is a human donor in good health (CMV status not recorded). Some clones in this sample may be carry-over from other donors' samples. V usage is TRBV18 and J usage is TRBJ2-5; D gene uncertain. The chain's CDR3 is CASSRTNIQETQYF. In nucleotides, the CDR3 is TGTGCCAGCTCACGAACTAACATACAAGAGACCCAGTACTTC.